This is a list of T cell receptor beta chains from one sample in a study of control samples from healthy donors and cancer patients. Data came from immunoSEQ multiplex PCR; TCRdb stores just in-frame clones and leaves some out. The sample includes about 120,000 clones, about 92% of them seen just once. Sequencing was carried out using PBMCs. These receptors were obtained from an older man with head and neck cancer. Each CDR3 is given with its conserved first and last residue. D genes are given only for firm matches. Clone size appears in some rows only: once, few, many, or a class for an expanded clone.

D,V,J,size,CDR3,DNA
NA,TRBV11-2,TRBJ1-2,NA,CASSMGIYGYTF,TGTGCCAGCAGCATGGGGATCTATGGCTACACCTTC
NA,TRBV7-2,TRBJ2-3,NA,CASSSSSDTQYF,TGTGCCAGCAGCTCGAGCTCAGATACGCAGTATTTT
NA,TRBV30,TRBJ1-5,NA,CAWSVGDNQPQHF,TGTGCCTGGAGTGTAGGGGACAATCAGCCACAGCATTTT
NA,TRBV7-9,TRBJ2-1,NA,CASSLASLGHEQFF,TGTGCCAGCAGCTTAGCATCACTAGGCCATGAGCAGTTCTTC
TRBD1,TRBV3-1/TRBV3-2,TRBJ1-4,NA,CASSPRGFGTNEKLFF,TGTGCCAGCAGCCCCAGGGGGTTCGGGACTAATGAAAAACTGTTTTTT
NA,TRBV5-5,TRBJ1-1,once,CASSFGDPNTEAFF,TGTGCCAGCAGCTTTGGGGACCCGAACACTGAAGCTTTCTTT
TRBD2,TRBV6-5,TRBJ2-1,NA,CASSNPRGSLFF,TGTGCCAGCAGTAACCCCCGCGGGAGCCTGTTCTTC
NA,TRBV3-1/TRBV3-2,TRBJ1-2,NA,CASSQGAGSGYGYTF,TGTGCCAGCAGCCAAGGGGCAGGGAGTGGCTATGGCTACACCTTC
NA,TRBV30,TRBJ1-5,NA,CAWSSSGLQEGNNQPQHF,TGTGCCTGGAGTTCCTCGGGCTTACAGGAGGGGAACAATCAGCCCCAGCATTTT
NA,TRBV2,TRBJ2-7,few,CASSENNRAQYF,TGTGCCAGCAGTGAAAATAATCGGGCGCAGTACTTC
NA,TRBV3-1/TRBV3-2,TRBJ2-3,NA,CASSNTGGADTQYF,TGTGCCAGCAGTAATACAGGGGGGGCAGATACGCAGTATTTT
NA,TRBV10-3,TRBJ1-1,NA,CAISERGARTEAFF,TGTGCCATCAGTGAGAGGGGGGCACGCACTGAAGCTTTCTTT
NA,TRBV7-9,TRBJ1-4,NA,CASSPLATNEKLFF,TGTGCCAGCAGCCCACTTGCAACTAATGAAAAACTGTTTTTT
NA,TRBV29-1,TRBJ2-1,NA,CSAMLVRSSYNEQFF,TGCAGCGCCATGCTCGTACGGAGCTCCTACAATGAGCAGTTCTTC
NA,TRBV7-2,TRBJ2-7,NA,CASSLGGPGIYEQYF,TGTGCCAGCAGCTTAGGGGGGCCGGGGATCTACGAGCAGTACTTC
NA,TRBV6-5,TRBJ1-1,NA,CASTNGGSSNTEAFF,TGTGCCAGCACTAACGGGGGTTCCAGCAACACTGAAGCTTTCTTT
TRBD1,TRBV19,TRBJ1-2,NA,CASSAGGTNYGYTF,TGTGCCAGCAGCGCAGGGGGCACTAACTATGGCTACACCTTC
TRBD1,TRBV5-1,TRBJ2-7,NA,CASRKRTGTESYEQYF,TGCGCCAGCAGAAAGCGAACCGGGACAGAGAGCTACGAGCAGTACTTC
NA,TRBV29-1,TRBJ1-1,NA,CSVEGQFGTEAFF,TGCAGCGTTGAAGGACAGTTTGGCACTGAAGCTTTCTTT
NA,TRBV9,TRBJ1-4,NA,CASSVGWGGPEKLFF,TGTGCCAGCAGCGTAGGATGGGGGGGCCCTGAAAAACTGTTTTTT
TRBD1,TRBV5-1,TRBJ2-7,NA,CASSQGQRYEQYF,TGCGCCAGCAGCCAGGGACAGAGATACGAGCAGTACTTC
NA,TRBV5-4,TRBJ2-3,NA,CASSPGTGADTQYF,TGTGCCAGCAGCCCCGGGACGGGGGCAGATACGCAGTATTTT
TRBD2,TRBV19,TRBJ2-5,few,CASSTSGAYQETQYF,TGTGCCAGTAGTACTAGCGGGGCGTACCAAGAGACCCAGTACTTC
TRBD2,TRBV4-1,TRBJ2-7,NA,CASSKGLEGYEQYF,TGCGCCAGCAGCAAAGGACTAGAGGGGTACGAGCAGTACTTC
TRBD2,TRBV7-2,TRBJ2-2,NA,CASSPRVAGNTGELFF,TGTGCCAGCAGCCCGCGTGTAGCGGGAAACACCGGGGAGCTGTTTTTT
NA,TRBV11-2,TRBJ2-5,NA,CASSLGQRNEETQYF,TGTGCCAGCAGCTTAGGCCAGAGAAACGAAGAGACCCAGTACTTC
NA,TRBV18,TRBJ2-3,once,CASSPPSADTQYF,TGTGCCAGCTCACCCCCATCGGCAGATACGCAGTATTTT
NA,TRBV10-3,TRBJ1-6,NA,CAISESGGGSPLHF,TGTGCCATCAGTGAGTCAGGGGGAGGCTCACCCCTCCACTTT
NA,TRBV20-1,TRBJ2-3,NA,CSASLPAGDIADTQYF,TGCAGTGCTAGTCTCCCGGCAGGGGACATAGCAGATACGCAGTATTTT
TRBD1,TRBV7-9,TRBJ1-1,NA,CASRQGLNTEAFF,TGTGCCAGCCGACAGGGGCTTAACACTGAAGCTTTCTTT
NA,TRBV5-1,TRBJ2-3,NA,CASSMTPSTDTQYF,TGCGCCAGCAGTATGACTCCTAGCACAGATACGCAGTATTTT
TRBD2,TRBV5-1,TRBJ2-3,NA,CASSLVASGGYQYF,TGCGCCAGCAGCTTGGTGGCTAGCGGGGGGTACCAGTATTTT
TRBD1,TRBV11-2,TRBJ2-5,once,CASSLDRGQSLYF,TGTGCCAGCAGCTTAGATCGGGGACAGAGTTTGTACTTC
TRBD2,TRBV5-8,TRBJ2-7,NA,CASSFQGEGLYEQYF,TGTGCCAGCAGCTTCCAAGGGGAGGGGCTCTACGAGCAGTACTTC
TRBD2,TRBV18,TRBJ2-1,once,CASSPSGSRDNEQFF,TGTGCCAGCTCACCTAGCGGGAGCCGAGACAATGAGCAGTTCTTC
TRBD1,TRBV6-5,TRBJ1-1,NA,CASRTATGMFAEAFF,TGTGCCAGCAGGACAGCGACAGGGATGTTTGCTGAAGCTTTCTTT
TRBD1,TRBV5-1,TRBJ1-2,NA,CASRVRQGGYGYTF,TGCGCCAGCAGGGTCCGACAGGGAGGCTATGGCTACACCTTC
TRBD1,TRBV9,TRBJ1-1,NA,CASSGDRGEVPGEAFF,TGTGCCAGCAGCGGGGACAGGGGTGAGGTCCCAGGGGAAGCTTTCTTT
NA,TRBV5-5,TRBJ1-2,NA,CASSLAGFEGYTF,TGTGCCAGCAGCTTGGCCGGTTTTGAGGGCTACACCTTC
NA,TRBV6-5,TRBJ1-4,NA,CASSGTSLGEKLFF,TGTGCCAGCAGCGGGACCTCCTTGGGGGAAAAACTGTTTTTT
NA,TRBV19,TRBJ1-1,NA,CASSIGGQVNTEAFF,TGTGCCAGTAGTATAGGGGGGCAGGTCAACACTGAAGCTTTCTTT
NA,TRBV20-1,TRBJ2-3,NA,CSASSPDTQYF,TGCAGTGCTAGTAGTCCAGATACGCAGTATTTT
NA,TRBV7-2,TRBJ2-4,NA,CASSLAGGGTNIQYF,TGTGCCAGCAGCTTAGCGGGCGGAGGGACGAACATTCAGTACTTC
NA,TRBV5-8,TRBJ1-5,NA,CASSSNGGYSNQPQHF,TGTGCCAGCAGCTCCAATGGGGGGTATAGCAATCAGCCCCAGCATTTT
NA,TRBV10-2,TRBJ1-6,NA,CASSERSTGASNSPLHF,TGCGCCAGCAGTGAACGGTCCACCGGGGCGTCTAATTCACCCCTCCACTTT
NA,TRBV5-5,TRBJ2-2,NA,CASSLQGVGELFF,TGTGCCAGCAGCTTGCAAGGAGTCGGGGAGCTGTTTTTT
NA,TRBV5-6,TRBJ1-5,NA,CASSGGPGDQPQHF,TGTGCCAGCAGCGGAGGGCCGGGTGATCAGCCCCAGCATTTT
NA,TRBV27,TRBJ2-5,NA,CASSPLASQETQYF,TGTGCCAGCAGCCCCCTTGCCAGCCAAGAGACCCAGTACTTC
TRBD1,TRBV5-1,TRBJ1-1,NA,CASSLDGQGQNTEAFF,TGCGCCAGCAGCCTGGATGGACAGGGACAAAACACTGAAGCTTTCTTT
TRBD1,TRBV4-1,TRBJ1-1,NA,CASSTPGTGRRGLGEAFF,TGCGCCAGCAGCACACCCGGGACAGGGAGGCGAGGGTTAGGTGAAGCTTTCTTT
NA,TRBV19,TRBJ1-1,NA,CASSLPGGGETEAFF,TGTGCCAGTAGTCTACCTGGGGGCGGGGAAACTGAAGCTTTCTTT
NA,TRBV18,TRBJ1-5,NA,CASSPLRSVNQPQHF,TGTGCCAGCTCACCCCTCAGGTCCGTCAATCAGCCCCAGCATTTT
TRBD1,TRBV6-5,TRBJ1-5,NA,CASSFWDRLNQPQHF,TGTGCCAGCAGTTTCTGGGACAGACTCAATCAGCCCCAGCATTTT
TRBD1,TRBV27,TRBJ2-3,NA,CASRNRGPDTQYF,TGTGCCAGCCGTAACAGGGGCCCAGATACGCAGTATTTT
NA,TRBV4-3,TRBJ2-7,NA,CASSQDLVMGEQYF,TGCGCCAGCAGCCAAGATTTGGTTATGGGCGAGCAGTACTTC
NA,TRBV6-5,TRBJ1-1,once,CASILTILNTEAFF,TGTGCCAGCATTCTGACTATCTTGAACACTGAAGCTTTCTTT
NA,TRBV29-1,TRBJ2-5,NA,CSGERAQETQYF,TGCAGCGGCGAACGGGCCCAAGAGACCCAGTACTTC